The clone carrying this T cell receptor beta chain has a handful of counts. Its antigen is not known. Other DNA sequences in the sample encode the same CDR3. This specimen belongs to a study of CD8+ T cells in alopecia areata. Overall study context: In an open-label trial, patients got 5 to 10 mg tofacitinib twice daily. Affected scalp percentage gauged treated patients' severity. Whole-study findings and limits: Possibly as an HLA-related effect, TCR sharing across patients appeared less clear than in mice.

V was pared by 4 bases and J by 4 bases, with 11 bases between. The germline V gene has CDR1 SGHDT and CDR2 YYEEEE. The CDR3 spans 14 residues. Treatment given: oral pan-JAK inhibitor, 5-10 mg twice daily. RNA was extracted and reverse transcribed into cDNA as the sequencing template. The repertoire was sequenced with immunoSEQ multiplex PCR; TCRdb's copy has only in-frame clones and lacks some. The repertoire includes over 100,000 clones, about 60% of them detected once, and 9% to 15% sits in the top ten. Sequenced here: CD8+ T cells sorted from blood, sampled at week 24, from a patient treated with tofacitinib. The genes are TRBV5-6 and TRBJ1-4; a possible D gene is TRBD1 (5 bases). The TCR originated in a human donor with alopecia areata. CDR3 in amino acids: CASSPGPINEKLFF. The CDR3 nucleotides read TGTGCCAGCAGCCCGGGACCGATTAATGAAAAACTGTTTTTT.